Listed here are 17 T cell receptor beta chains from one sample, sequenced in a study of T cell responses to AZD1222 COVID-19 vaccine. This table comes from immunoSEQ multiplex PCR, and its TCRdb copy is limited to in-frame clones, with some not included. This table has 120,000 to 150,000 clones, approximately 88% appearing once. The sample was peripheral blood, taken 28 days after the second dose of the MenACWY control vaccine. The receptor source for this set is an adult who received the MenACWY meningococcal vaccine as a control.

The chain joins TRBV18 to TRBJ1-2; a possible D gene is TRBD1 (6 bases). Germline CDR1 reads KGHSH; CDR2 reads LQKENI. CDR3 length: 15 amino acids. V lost 3 bases to trimming and J lost 2 bases, with 13 bases between them. CDR3 coding DNA: TGTGCCAGCTCACCTGGACTAGGGGGAAACTATGGCTACACCTTC. Translating it yields CASSPGLGGNYGYTF.

This sequence joins TRBV7-9 and TRBJ2-7; TRBD1 agrees at 11 bases. CDR1 is SEHNR, CDR2 FQNEAQ, per germline (reference sequence). V shed 4 bases and J 2 bases; nucleotides not matched to a gene: 4. The CDR3 extends over 15 amino acids. CDR3 region: CASSSPGQGAYEQYF. The CDR3 bases are TGTGCCAGCAGCTCACCGGGACAGGGGGCCTACGAGCAGTACTTC.

The chain links TRBV2 to TRBJ2-7; no clear D. Trimming stripped 6 bases from V and 2 bases from J, with 8 bases between. CDR3 length: 12 residues. Looked up from germline, CDR1 is SNHLY and CDR2 is FYNNEI. CDR3 nucleotide sequence: TGTGCCAGCAGCCTCACTACCTACGAGCAGTACTTC. It is translated as CASSLTTYEQYF.

V is TRBV5-1 and J is TRBJ2-7; TRBD2 agrees at 15 bases. V trimming: 4 bases; J trimming: 1 base; junction bases outside the gene matches: 18. The CDR3 runs to 21 residues. CDR1 is SGHRS, CDR2 YFSETQ, per germline. The CDR3 DNA sequence: TGCGCCAGCAGCACAAACCCGGGACTAGCGGGGGGAACTATTCTTTCCTACGAGCAGTACTTC. This translates into CASSTNPGLAGGTILSYEQYF.

V gene TRBV2 combines with J gene TRBJ1-5; tentative D call: TRBD1 (5 bases). The V gene lost 9 bases and the J gene lost 2 bases, with 14 bases spanning the gap. Germline values: CDR1 SNHLY, CDR2 FYNNEI. The CDR3 extends over 14 amino acids. The CDR3 DNA follows: TGTGCCAGTATCGGCGGGGGAGGCAATCAGCCCCAGCATTTT. Its protein is CASIGGGGNQPQHF.

The V gene is TRBV5-8, the J gene TRBJ1-5; maybe TRBD1 (5 bases). This CDR3 contains 15 residues. With 2 bases removed from V and 7 bases from J, the gap between germline ends came to 16 bases. CDR1 and CDR2 from the germline V gene are SGHTS and YDEGEE. The CDR3 region has the DNA TGTGCCAGCAGCTTTGGTCTCTCGGGGGTCCAGCCCCAGCATTTT. The encoded protein is CASSFGLSGVQPQHF.

This clone appeared once. This chain joins TRBV6-5 and TRBJ2-2; D is undetermined. This CDR3 has 13 residues. From germline, CDR1 is MNHEY and CDR2 SVGAGI. Deletions cut 6 bases from V and 1 base from J, with 6 bases between. CDR3: CASRAENTGELFF. The CDR3 bases are TGTGCCAGCAGGGCGGAGAACACCGGGGAGCTGTTTTTT.

This sequence joins TRBV6-2 or TRBV6-3 and TRBJ2-1, with TRBD1 matching 7 bases. The CDR3 covers 14 residues. V lost 0 bases and J lost 9; bases outside the gene matches: 5. From germline, CDR1 is MNHEY and CDR2 SVGEGT. CDR3 DNA sequence: TGTGCCAGCAGTTACTCGACAGGGTTTGGTGAGCAGTTCTTC. Protein: CASSYSTGFGEQFF.

The chain recombines TRBV11-3 with TRBJ2-7; 7 bases map to TRBD1. Germline V gives CDR1 SGHNT, CDR2 YENEEA. V was pared by 5 bases and J by 0 bases, with 7 bases of the junction left unmatched. This CDR3 is 15 amino acids long. In DNA form, the CDR3 reads TGTGCCAGCAGCCAGGACTGGGACAGCTCCTACGAGCAGTACTTC. It encodes CASSQDWDSSYEQYF.

The chain is built from TRBV11-2 and TRBJ1-3, with D unclear. Trimming took 3 bases from V and 4 from J, leaving 7 bases between them. This CDR3 is 13 amino acids long. Per the germline V gene, CDR1 is SGHAT and CDR2 is FQNNGV. The CDR3 region has the DNA TGTGCCAGCAGCTTGCAGGCCGGAAACACCATATATTTT. It yields the protein CASSLQAGNTIYF.

This rearrangement joins TRBV6-1 to TRBJ2-1; 7 positions match TRBD2. CDR3 length: 16 amino acids. CDR1 MNHNS and CDR2 SASEGT come from the germline V gene. V was clipped by 1 base and J by 7 bases; unmatched bases: 10. The CDR3 loop is CASSEVGEGGGNEQFF. The CDR3 DNA sequence: TGTGCCAGCAGTGAAGTCGGGGAGGGCGGGGGTAATGAGCAGTTCTTC.

The chain combines TRBV6-2 or TRBV6-3 with TRBJ1-4; D gene unclear. Germline CDR1 reads MNHEY; CDR2 reads SVGEGT. CDR3 size: 16 residues. V was trimmed by 0 bases and J by 0 bases, leaving 8 bases between them. The chain's CDR3 is CASSYSKSATNEKLFF. The CDR3 coding sequence is TGTGCCAGCAGTTACTCGAAGAGCGCAACTAATGAAAAACTGTTTTTT.

The J gene is TRBJ2-1, the V gene TRBV5-4; the D is unclear. The V gene's germline CDR1 is SGHNT and CDR2 YYREEE (reference sequence). This CDR3 has 14 residues. V was clipped by 4 bases and J by 8 bases, with 16 bases between them. CDR3 DNA sequence: TGTGCCAGCAGCCCCACCTCGGAGCATGATGAGCAGTTCTTC. This encodes CASSPTSEHDEQFF.

This chain uses TRBV27 with TRBJ1-2; D remains ambiguous. V lost 5 bases to trimming and J lost 10 bases, with 14 bases between them. The CDR3 sequence is 12 residues long. Germline V gene sequence: CDR1 MNHEY, CDR2 SMNVEV (reference sequence). The CDR3 here is CASSTPAGAYTF. In DNA form, the CDR3 reads TGTGCCAGCAGTACCCCAGCAGGCGCCTACACCTTC.

This rearrangement joins TRBV11-3 to TRBJ1-4; possibly TRBD1 for D (5 bases). Germline loops: CDR1 SGHNT, CDR2 YENEEA. The CDR3 is 14 amino acids. Trimming removed 2 bases from V and 8 bases from J, with 12 bases in between. CDR3: CASSLRGEIEKLFF. The DNA for the CDR3 is TGTGCCAGCAGCTTACGAGGGGAAATAGAAAAACTGTTTTTT.

This chain uses TRBV5-4 with TRBJ2-2; D gene ambiguous. CDR1 is SGHNT, CDR2 YYREEE, per germline (reference sequence). The length of the CDR3 is 15 residues. Deletions cut 4 bases from V and 0 bases from J, with 10 bases between. CDR3 DNA: TGTGCCAGCAGCCTGCTGGGTACGAACACCGGGGAGCTGTTTTTT. Its protein product is CASSLLGTNTGELFF.

The J gene is TRBJ2-7, the V gene TRBV5-1, with 11 bases identical to TRBD1. Per the germline V gene, CDR1 is SGHRS and CDR2 is YFSETQ. Trimming cost V 4 bases and J 0 bases; bases outside gene matches: 6. The CDR3 has 16 amino acids. CDR3 sequence reads: CASSKGTGGYSYEQYF. The CDR3 DNA sequence: TGCGCCAGCAGCAAAGGGACAGGGGGATACTCCTACGAGCAGTACTTC.